This is a list of T cell receptor beta chains from one sample in a study of cytomegalovirus exposure and HLA in healthy donors. Data came from immunoSEQ multiplex PCR; TCRdb stores just in-frame clones and leaves some out. The repertoire holds roughly 290,000 clones, roughly 80% seen once, with less than 0.4% in the top ten. Sequencing used PBMCs. The origin of the receptors is a girl under 10 years old in good health and CMV-seronegative. The CDR3 runs from the conserved cysteine through the conserved F or W. A D gene is named only where the DNA matches it firmly. Expanded clones get a size class; other rows say once, few or many, or leave the size out.

CDR3: CASSLGGQWGSTDTQYF; DNA: TGTGCCAGCAGCTTGGGGGGGCAATGGGGGAGCACAGATACGCAGTATTTT; J: TRBJ2-3; size: -; V: TRBV5-4; length: 17; D: -
CDR3: CASSPDRLNTGELFF; DNA: TGTGCCAGCAGTCCGGACAGATTGAACACCGGGGAGCTGTTTTTT; J: TRBJ2-2; size: -; V: TRBV7-3; length: 15; D: -
CDR3: CASSLLQGTTEAFF; DNA: TGTGCCAGCAGTTTATTACAGGGGACCACTGAAGCTTTCTTT; J: TRBJ1-1; size: -; V: TRBV28; length: 14; D: TRBD1
CDR3: CASSFTGGDEQFF; DNA: TGCGCCAGCAGCTTCACAGGGGGTGATGAGCAGTTCTTC; J: TRBJ2-1; size: -; V: TRBV5-1; length: 13; D: TRBD1
CDR3: CASSLGDRYFF; DNA: TGTGCCAGCAGCTTAGGGGACAGGTATTTTTTC; J: TRBJ2-4; size: -; V: TRBV7-9; length: 11; D: TRBD1
CDR3: CASSLALAGGLNTGELFF; DNA: TGTGCCAGCAGCTTAGCACTAGCGGGGGGCCTAAACACCGGGGAGCTGTTTTTT; J: TRBJ2-2; size: -; V: TRBV7-2; length: 18; D: TRBD2
CDR3: CSVEPRQAQETQYF; DNA: TGCAGCGTTGAACCTCGACAGGCCCAAGAGACCCAGTACTTC; J: TRBJ2-5; size: -; V: TRBV29-1; length: 14; D: -
CDR3: CASTRRGSYEQYF; DNA: TGTGCCAGCACCAGGAGGGGATCCTACGAGCAGTACTTC; J: TRBJ2-7; size: -; V: TRBV6-5; length: 13; D: -
CDR3: CASSQDTQLAGGQYF; DNA: TGTGCCAGCAGCCAAGATACCCAGCTAGCGGGGGGGCAGTATTTT; J: TRBJ2-3; size: -; V: TRBV4-2; length: 15; D: TRBD2
CDR3: CASRTWTSGGTYNEQFF; DNA: TGTGCCAGCAGGACCTGGACTAGCGGGGGTACCTACAATGAGCAGTTCTTC; J: TRBJ2-1; size: -; V: TRBV7-8; length: 17; D: TRBD2
CDR3: CASSYWSSFFDRRSSGSNQPQHF; DNA: TGTGCCAGCAGTTATTGGTCTAGTTTCTTTGACAGGCGGTCCTCCGGAAGCAATCAGCCCCAGCATTTT; J: TRBJ1-5; size: -; V: TRBV6-7; length: 23; D: -
CDR3: CASSDLPDRVQFF; DNA: TGCGCCAGCAGTGATCTCCCGGACAGGGTTCAGTTCTTC; J: TRBJ2-1; size: -; V: TRBV10-2; length: 13; D: TRBD1
CDR3: CASSLVLAGGYEQYF; DNA: TGCGCCAGCAGCTTAGTACTAGCGGGAGGATACGAGCAGTACTTC; J: TRBJ2-7; size: few; V: TRBV5-1; length: 15; D: TRBD2
CDR3: CASSPRVTGELFF; DNA: TGTGCCAGCAGCCCGAGGGTTACCGGGGAGCTGTTTTTT; J: TRBJ2-2; size: -; V: TRBV14; length: 13; D: -
CDR3: CASSLVGALGGATGDTQYF; DNA: TGTGCCAGCAGCTTAGTAGGAGCCTTAGGGGGGGCCACCGGAGATACGCAGTATTTT; J: TRBJ2-3; size: -; V: TRBV7-6; length: 19; D: -
CDR3: CASSLNPGTTYEQYF; DNA: TGTGCCAGCAGCTTAAACCCCGGGACTACTTACGAGCAGTACTTC; J: TRBJ2-7; size: -; V: TRBV7-3; length: 15; D: TRBD2
CDR3: CASTHRGQSGSYNEQFF; DNA: TGTGCCAGTACTCACAGGGGGCAATCAGGGTCCTACAATGAGCAGTTCTTC; J: TRBJ2-1; size: -; V: TRBV19; length: 17; D: TRBD1
CDR3: CASSSDRARGAFF; DNA: TGTGCCAGCAGCTCAGACAGGGCCCGGGGGGCTTTCTTT; J: TRBJ1-1; size: -; V: TRBV7-9; length: 13; D: TRBD1
CDR3: CASSLLPDTGELFF; DNA: TGTGCCAGCAGTTTACTCCCGGACACCGGGGAGCTGTTTTTT; J: TRBJ2-2; size: -; V: TRBV27; length: 14; D: -
CDR3: CASRGPHLYNSPLHF; DNA: TGTGCCAGCAGGGGGCCCCACCTGTATAATTCACCCCTCCACTTT; J: TRBJ1-6; size: -; V: TRBV2; length: 15; D: -
CDR3: CASSLRTSGRGETQYF; DNA: TGTGCCAGCAGCTTACGGACTAGCGGGAGAGGGGAGACCCAGTACTTC; J: TRBJ2-5; size: -; V: TRBV7-9; length: 16; D: TRBD2
CDR3: CASSLVGTGVRIGADTQYF; DNA: TGCGCCAGCAGCTTGGTTGGGACAGGGGTTCGGATAGGGGCGGATACGCAGTATTTT; J: TRBJ2-3; size: -; V: TRBV5-1; length: 19; D: TRBD1
CDR3: CASSAPERGYPYEQYF; DNA: TGTGCCAGCAGCGCCCCAGAGCGGGGGTACCCCTACGAGCAGTACTTC; J: TRBJ2-7; size: -; V: TRBV28; length: 16; D: TRBD2
CDR3: CASGLPGEETQYF; DNA: TGTGCTAGTGGTTTGCCGGGTGAAGAGACCCAGTACTTC; J: TRBJ2-5; size: few; V: TRBV12-5; length: 13; D: -
CDR3: CASSLAAVGNTEAFF; DNA: TGCGCCAGCAGCTTGGCCGCGGTAGGGAACACTGAAGCTTTCTTT; J: TRBJ1-1; size: -; V: TRBV5-1; length: 15; D: -
CDR3: CASSWARGGLQETQYF; DNA: TGCGCCAGCAGCTGGGCCCGAGGGGGCCTGCAAGAGACCCAGTACTTC; J: TRBJ2-5; size: once; V: TRBV5-1; length: 16; D: TRBD1
CDR3: CASSLAHRAIYEQYF; DNA: TGTGCCAGCAGCTTAGCTCACAGGGCAATCTACGAGCAGTACTTC; J: TRBJ2-7; size: -; V: TRBV7-8; length: 15; D: -
CDR3: CASSPSQAGTQYF; DNA: TGTGCCAGCAGCCCCTCACAAGCGGGGACCCAGTACTTC; J: TRBJ2-5; size: -; V: TRBV14; length: 13; D: -
CDR3: CASSLGQGYQPQHF; DNA: TGTGCCAGCAGCTTAGGTCAGGGTTATCAGCCCCAGCATTTT; J: TRBJ1-5; size: -; V: TRBV7-2; length: 14; D: -
CDR3: CASSASSGGAVEQFF; DNA: TGCGCCAGCAGCGCCTCTAGCGGGGGGGCCGTTGAGCAGTTCTTC; J: TRBJ2-1; size: -; V: TRBV5-1; length: 15; D: TRBD2
CDR3: CASDYSWASGSETQYF; DNA: TGTGCCAGCGATTACTCTTGGGCTAGCGGGAGTGAGACCCAGTACTTC; J: TRBJ2-5; size: -; V: TRBV28; length: 16; D: TRBD2
CDR3: CASSPGAADTQYF; DNA: TGTGCCAGCTCACCAGGGGCCGCAGATACGCAGTATTTT; J: TRBJ2-3; size: once; V: TRBV18; length: 13; D: -
CDR3: CASELRQGGPGNQPQHF; DNA: TGTGCTAGTGAGCTCCGACAGGGGGGACCAGGGAATCAGCCCCAGCATTTT; J: TRBJ1-5; size: -; V: TRBV12-5; length: 17; D: TRBD1
CDR3: CASSLLPRQGLYGYTF; DNA: TGTGCCAGCAGTTTATTGCCCAGACAGGGGTTATATGGCTACACCTTC; J: TRBJ1-2; size: -; V: TRBV27; length: 16; D: TRBD1
CDR3: CSNGNRENGEQYF; DNA: TGTAGTAATGGAAACAGGGAGAACGGGGAGCAGTACTTC; J: TRBJ2-7; size: -; V: TRBV10-3; length: 13; D: -
CDR3: CASRNRGRGRTDTQYF; DNA: TGTGCCAGCAGGAATAGAGGGCGGGGACGCACAGATACGCAGTATTTT; J: TRBJ2-3; size: -; V: TRBV6-6; length: 16; D: -
CDR3: CASSLGNTGLNEKLFF; DNA: TGCGCCAGCAGCTTGGGAAATACAGGGCTTAATGAAAAACTGTTTTTT; J: TRBJ1-4; size: once; V: TRBV5-1; length: 16; D: -
CDR3: CAQVKRETSDTQYF; DNA: TGTGCCCAAGTTAAGCGGGAGACATCAGATACGCAGTATTTT; J: TRBJ2-3; size: -; V: TRBV30; length: 14; D: TRBD2
CDR3: CAWTYGTGDQPQHF; DNA: TGTGCCTGGACCTACGGGACAGGAGATCAGCCCCAGCATTTT; J: TRBJ1-5; size: once; V: TRBV30; length: 14; D: TRBD1
CDR3: CASSSTVTSETQYF; DNA: TGTGCCAGCAGTTCGACAGTAACTTCAGAGACCCAGTACTTC; J: TRBJ2-5; size: -; V: TRBV6-5; length: 14; D: -
CDR3: CASSLGSYGYTF; DNA: TGCGCCAGCAGCTTGGGCAGTTATGGCTACACCTTC; J: TRBJ1-2; size: -; V: TRBV5-1; length: 12; D: -
CDR3: CSVQGATNEKLFF; DNA: TGCAGCGTCCAGGGTGCAACTAATGAAAAACTGTTTTTT; J: TRBJ1-4; size: -; V: TRBV29-1; length: 13; D: -
CDR3: CASSGDGSYNEQFF; DNA: TGCGCCAGCAGTGGGGATGGGAGCTACAATGAGCAGTTCTTC; J: TRBJ2-1; size: few; V: TRBV10-2; length: 14; D: -
CDR3: CASSVRDTPSGYGYTF; DNA: TGTGCCAGCTCAGTCCGGGACACCCCAAGTGGCTATGGCTACACCTTC; J: TRBJ1-2; size: -; V: TRBV18; length: 16; D: -
CDR3: CASSKPRLAKNIQYF; DNA: TGTGCCAGCAGTAAGCCCAGACTAGCCAAAAACATTCAGTACTTC; J: TRBJ2-4; size: -; V: TRBV28; length: 15; D: -
CDR3: CASSSAPGSSGRETQYF; DNA: TGTGCCAGCAGCTCTGCCCCCGGGTCTAGCGGGAGGGAGACCCAGTACTTC; J: TRBJ2-5; size: -; V: TRBV13; length: 17; D: TRBD2
CDR3: CASSLPGSRRDEQYF; DNA: TGTGCCAGCAGCTTACCGGGGTCCAGGCGGGACGAGCAGTACTTC; J: TRBJ2-7; size: -; V: TRBV7-9; length: 15; D: -
CDR3: CASSYQGVTYNSPLHF; DNA: TGTGCCAGCAGCTATCAGGGTGTGACCTATAATTCACCCCTCCACTTT; J: TRBJ1-6; size: -; V: TRBV7-2; length: 16; D: -
CDR3: CATSRGTLRDTDTQYF; DNA: TGTGCCACCAGCAGGGGGACTCTGCGGGACACAGATACGCAGTATTTT; J: TRBJ2-3; size: -; V: TRBV15; length: 16; D: -
CDR3: CASRRDSDFYGYTF; DNA: TGTGCCAGCAGAAGGGACAGTGACTTCTATGGCTACACCTTC; J: TRBJ1-2; size: -; V: TRBV2; length: 14; D: TRBD1
CDR3: CASSPPYRGRSTTNTEAFF; DNA: TGTGCCAGTAGTCCCCCTTACAGGGGGCGAAGTACCACGAACACTGAAGCTTTCTTT; J: TRBJ1-1; size: -; V: TRBV19; length: 19; D: TRBD1
CDR3: CASNRGREQFF; DNA: TGTGCCAGCAACCGCGGAAGGGAGCAGTTCTTC; J: TRBJ2-1; size: -; V: TRBV5-4; length: 11; D: -
CDR3: CAISEPTFWDRGPYEQYF; DNA: TGTGCCATCAGTGAGCCAACCTTCTGGGACAGGGGTCCCTACGAGCAGTACTTC; J: TRBJ2-7; size: -; V: TRBV10-3; length: 18; D: TRBD1
CDR3: CASSLVGAGVYEQYF; DNA: TGTGCCAGCAGCTTAGTGGGGGCTGGGGTCTACGAGCAGTACTTC; J: TRBJ2-7; size: -; V: TRBV7-2; length: 15; D: -
CDR3: CATTLNRGTGNTIYF; DNA: TGTGCCACCACACTAAACAGGGGAACAGGAAACACCATATATTTT; J: TRBJ1-3; size: -; V: TRBV15; length: 15; D: TRBD1
CDR3: CASKPGQGDQPQHF; DNA: TGCGCCAGCAAGCCGGGACAGGGGGATCAGCCCCAGCATTTT; J: TRBJ1-5; size: -; V: TRBV10-1; length: 14; D: TRBD1
CDR3: CASSESQRRQETQYF; DNA: TGTGCCAGCAGTGAATCTCAGCGGCGCCAAGAGACCCAGTACTTC; J: TRBJ2-5; size: -; V: TRBV6-1; length: 15; D: -
CDR3: CARSLELQEETQYF; DNA: TGTGCCAGAAGCTTGGAGCTTCAAGAAGAGACCCAGTACTTC; J: TRBJ2-5; size: -; V: TRBV5-3; length: 14; D: -